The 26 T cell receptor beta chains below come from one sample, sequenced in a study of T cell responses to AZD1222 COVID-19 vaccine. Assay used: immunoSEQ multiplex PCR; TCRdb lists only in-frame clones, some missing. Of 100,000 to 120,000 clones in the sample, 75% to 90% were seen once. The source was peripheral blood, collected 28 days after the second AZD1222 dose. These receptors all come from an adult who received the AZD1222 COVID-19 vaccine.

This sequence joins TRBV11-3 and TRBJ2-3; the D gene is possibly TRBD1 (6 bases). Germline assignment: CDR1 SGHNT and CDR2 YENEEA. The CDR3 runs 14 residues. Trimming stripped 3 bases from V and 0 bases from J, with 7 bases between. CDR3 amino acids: CASSFQGSTDTQYF. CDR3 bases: TGTGCCAGCAGCTTTCAGGGGAGCACAGATACGCAGTATTTT.

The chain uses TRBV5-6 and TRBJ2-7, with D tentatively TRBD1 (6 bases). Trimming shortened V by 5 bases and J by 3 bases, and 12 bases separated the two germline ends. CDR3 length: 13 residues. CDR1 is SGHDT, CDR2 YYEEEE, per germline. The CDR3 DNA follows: TGTGCCAGCAGTATACAGGACAGCTACGAGCAGTACTTC. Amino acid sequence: CASSIQDSYEQYF.

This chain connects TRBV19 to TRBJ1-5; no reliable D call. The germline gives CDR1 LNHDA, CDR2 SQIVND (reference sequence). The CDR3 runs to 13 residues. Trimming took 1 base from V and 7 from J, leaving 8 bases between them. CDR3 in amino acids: CASSIGSHQPQHF. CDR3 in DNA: TGTGCCAGTAGTATAGGATCGCACCAGCCCCAGCATTTT.

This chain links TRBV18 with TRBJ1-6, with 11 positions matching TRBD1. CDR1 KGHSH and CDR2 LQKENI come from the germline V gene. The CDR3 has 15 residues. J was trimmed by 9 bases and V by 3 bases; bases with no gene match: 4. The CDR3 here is CASSPVGTGGSPLHF. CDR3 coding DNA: TGTGCCAGCTCACCGGTTGGGACAGGGGGTTCACCCCTCCACTTT.

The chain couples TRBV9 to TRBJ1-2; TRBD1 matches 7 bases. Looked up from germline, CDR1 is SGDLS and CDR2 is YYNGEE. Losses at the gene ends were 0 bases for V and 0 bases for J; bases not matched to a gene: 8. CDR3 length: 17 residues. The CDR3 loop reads CASSVGDSSLANYGYTF. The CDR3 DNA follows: TGTGCCAGCAGCGTAGGGGACAGTAGCTTAGCTAACTATGGCTACACCTTC.

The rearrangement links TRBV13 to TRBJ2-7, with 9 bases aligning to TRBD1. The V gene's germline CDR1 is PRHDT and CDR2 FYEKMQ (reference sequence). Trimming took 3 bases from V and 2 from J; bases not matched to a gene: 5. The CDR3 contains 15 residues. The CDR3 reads CASSFSGTGTYEQYF. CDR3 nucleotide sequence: TGTGCCAGCAGCTTTTCCGGGACAGGGACCTACGAGCAGTACTTC.

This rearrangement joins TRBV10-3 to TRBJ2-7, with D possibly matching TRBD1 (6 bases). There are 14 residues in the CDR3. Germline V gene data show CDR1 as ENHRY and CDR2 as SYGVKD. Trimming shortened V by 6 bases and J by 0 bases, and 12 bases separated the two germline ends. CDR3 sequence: CAIRQWDNSYEQYF. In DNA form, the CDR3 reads TGTGCCATCAGACAATGGGACAACTCCTACGAGCAGTACTTC.

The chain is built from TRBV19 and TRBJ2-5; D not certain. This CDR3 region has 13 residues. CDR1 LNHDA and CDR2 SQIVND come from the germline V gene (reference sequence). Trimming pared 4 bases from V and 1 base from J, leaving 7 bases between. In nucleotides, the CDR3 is TGTGCCAGTAGTAAAAGTTTCCAAGAGACCCAGTACTTC. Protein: CASSKSFQETQYF.

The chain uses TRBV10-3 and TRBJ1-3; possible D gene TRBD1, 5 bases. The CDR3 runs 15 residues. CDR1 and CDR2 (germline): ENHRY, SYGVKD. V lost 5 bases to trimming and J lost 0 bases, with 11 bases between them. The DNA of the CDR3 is TGTGCCATCAGTCCCGGGGGGACCTCTGGAAACACCATATATTTT. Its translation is CAISPGGTSGNTIYF.

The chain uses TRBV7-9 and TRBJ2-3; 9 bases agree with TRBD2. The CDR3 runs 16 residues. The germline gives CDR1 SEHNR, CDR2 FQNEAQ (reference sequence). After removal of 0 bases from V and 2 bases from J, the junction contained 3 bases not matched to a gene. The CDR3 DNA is TGTGCCAGCAGCTTAGCGGGGACTAGCCTCACAGATACGCAGTATTTT. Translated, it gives CASSLAGTSLTDTQYF.

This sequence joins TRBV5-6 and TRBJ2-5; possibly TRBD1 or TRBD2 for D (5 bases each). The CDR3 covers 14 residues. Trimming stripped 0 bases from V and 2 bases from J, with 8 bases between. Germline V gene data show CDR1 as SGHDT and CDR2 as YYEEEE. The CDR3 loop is CASSLDGAQETQYF. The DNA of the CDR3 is TGTGCCAGCAGCTTGGACGGGGCTCAAGAGACCCAGTACTTC.

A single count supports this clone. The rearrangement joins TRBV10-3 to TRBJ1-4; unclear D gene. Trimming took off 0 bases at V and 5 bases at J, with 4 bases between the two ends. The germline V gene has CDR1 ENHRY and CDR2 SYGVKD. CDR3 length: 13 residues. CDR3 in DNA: TGTGCCATCAGTGAGTCTACCAATGAAAAACTGTTTTTT. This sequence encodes CAISESTNEKLFF.

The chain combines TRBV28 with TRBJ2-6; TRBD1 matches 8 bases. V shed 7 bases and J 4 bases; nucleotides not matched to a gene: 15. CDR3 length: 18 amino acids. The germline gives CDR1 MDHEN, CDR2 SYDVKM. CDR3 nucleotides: TGTGCCAGCACCCGGATGGGACAGGCTGCCTACGGGGCCAACGTCCTGACTTTC. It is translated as CASTRMGQAAYGANVLTF.

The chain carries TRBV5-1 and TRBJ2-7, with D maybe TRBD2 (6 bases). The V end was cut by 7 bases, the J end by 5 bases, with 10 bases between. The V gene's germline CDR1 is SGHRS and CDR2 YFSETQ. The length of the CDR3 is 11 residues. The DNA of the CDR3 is TGCGCCAGCCGTTGGGGGGACGAGCAGTACTTC. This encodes CASRWGDEQYF.

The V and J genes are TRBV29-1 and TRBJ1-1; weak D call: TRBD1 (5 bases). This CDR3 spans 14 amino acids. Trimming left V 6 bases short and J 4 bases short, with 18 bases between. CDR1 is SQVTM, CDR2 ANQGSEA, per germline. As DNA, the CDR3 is TGCAGCGTCCCAAATGCAGGGCTGGGCACTGAAGCTTTCTTT. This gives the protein CSVPNAGLGTEAFF.

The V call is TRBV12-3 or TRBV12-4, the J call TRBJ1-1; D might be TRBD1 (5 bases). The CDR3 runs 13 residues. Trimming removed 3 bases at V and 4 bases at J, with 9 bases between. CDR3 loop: CASSLRGPTEAFF. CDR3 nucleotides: TGTGCCAGCAGTTTGAGGGGACCCACTGAAGCTTTCTTT.

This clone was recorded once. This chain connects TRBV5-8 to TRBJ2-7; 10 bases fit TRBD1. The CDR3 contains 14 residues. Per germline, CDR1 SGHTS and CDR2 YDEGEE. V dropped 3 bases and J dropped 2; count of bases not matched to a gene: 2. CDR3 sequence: CASSSGQGTYEQYF. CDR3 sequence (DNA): TGTGCCAGCAGCTCGGGACAGGGGACCTACGAGCAGTACTTC.

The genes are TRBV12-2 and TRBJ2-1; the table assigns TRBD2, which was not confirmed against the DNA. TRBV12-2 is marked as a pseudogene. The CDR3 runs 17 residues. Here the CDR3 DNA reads TGTGCAAGTCGCTTAGCGCGTATGACGGGAGCGTACAATGAGCAGTTCTTC. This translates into CASRLARMTGAYNEQFF.

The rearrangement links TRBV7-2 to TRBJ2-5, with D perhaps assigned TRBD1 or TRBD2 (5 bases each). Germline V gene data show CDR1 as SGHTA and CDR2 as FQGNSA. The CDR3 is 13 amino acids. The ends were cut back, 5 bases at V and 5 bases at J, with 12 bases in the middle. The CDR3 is CASSTVGAETQYF. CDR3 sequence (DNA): TGTGCCAGCAGCACGGTCGGGGCTGAGACCCAGTACTTC.

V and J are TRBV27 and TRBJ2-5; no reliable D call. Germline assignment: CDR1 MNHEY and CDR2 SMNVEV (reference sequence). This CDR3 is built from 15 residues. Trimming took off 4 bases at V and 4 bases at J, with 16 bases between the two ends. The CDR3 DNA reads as TGTGCCAGCAGTTCCCCGGGTCTGCCTCCAGAGACCCAGTACTTC. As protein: CASSSPGLPPETQYF.

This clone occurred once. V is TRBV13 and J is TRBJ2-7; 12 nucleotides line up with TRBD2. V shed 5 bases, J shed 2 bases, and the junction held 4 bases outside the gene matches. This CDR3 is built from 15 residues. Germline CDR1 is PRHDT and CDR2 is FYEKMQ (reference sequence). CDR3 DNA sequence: TGTGCCAGCAGCCCCCTAGCGGGAGGGCCCTACGAGCAGTACTTC. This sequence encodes CASSPLAGGPYEQYF.

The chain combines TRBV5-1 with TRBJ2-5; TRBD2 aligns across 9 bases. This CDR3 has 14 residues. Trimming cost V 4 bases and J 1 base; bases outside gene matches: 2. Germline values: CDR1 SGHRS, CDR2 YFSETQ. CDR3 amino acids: CASSPGLAQETQYF. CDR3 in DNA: TGCGCCAGCAGCCCGGGACTAGCCCAAGAGACCCAGTACTTC.

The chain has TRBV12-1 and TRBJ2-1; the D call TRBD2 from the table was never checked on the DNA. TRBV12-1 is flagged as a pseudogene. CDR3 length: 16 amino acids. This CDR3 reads CASSAGLAGGLSEQFF. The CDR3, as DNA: TGTGCCAGCAGCGCCGGACTAGCGGGAGGGCTCAGTGAGCAGTTCTTC.

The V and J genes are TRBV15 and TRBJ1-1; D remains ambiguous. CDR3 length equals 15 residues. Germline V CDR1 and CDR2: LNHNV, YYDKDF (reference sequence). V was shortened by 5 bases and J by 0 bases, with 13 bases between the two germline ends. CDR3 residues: CATSWTVSMNTEAFF. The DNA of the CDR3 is TGTGCCACCAGCTGGACCGTCTCTATGAACACTGAAGCTTTCTTT. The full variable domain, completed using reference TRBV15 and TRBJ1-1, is DAMVIQNPRYQVTQFGKPVTLSCSQTLNHNVMYWYQQKSSQAPKLLFHYYDKDFNNEADTPDNFQSRRPNTSFCFLDIRSPGLGDTAMYLCATSWTVSMNTEAFFGQGTRLTVV.

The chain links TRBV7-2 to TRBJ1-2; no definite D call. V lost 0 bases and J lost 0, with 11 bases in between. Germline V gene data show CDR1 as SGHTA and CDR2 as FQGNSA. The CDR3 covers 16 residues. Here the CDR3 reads CASSLALAISNYGYTF. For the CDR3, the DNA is TGTGCCAGCAGCTTAGCGCTCGCTATTTCTAACTATGGCTACACCTTC.

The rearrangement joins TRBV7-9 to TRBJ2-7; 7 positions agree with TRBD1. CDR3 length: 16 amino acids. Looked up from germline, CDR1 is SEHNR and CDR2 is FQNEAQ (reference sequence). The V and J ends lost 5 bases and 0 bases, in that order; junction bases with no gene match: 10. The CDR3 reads CASSQSRDRGSYEQYF. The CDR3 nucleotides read TGTGCCAGCAGCCAGAGCCGGGACAGAGGCTCCTACGAGCAGTACTTC.